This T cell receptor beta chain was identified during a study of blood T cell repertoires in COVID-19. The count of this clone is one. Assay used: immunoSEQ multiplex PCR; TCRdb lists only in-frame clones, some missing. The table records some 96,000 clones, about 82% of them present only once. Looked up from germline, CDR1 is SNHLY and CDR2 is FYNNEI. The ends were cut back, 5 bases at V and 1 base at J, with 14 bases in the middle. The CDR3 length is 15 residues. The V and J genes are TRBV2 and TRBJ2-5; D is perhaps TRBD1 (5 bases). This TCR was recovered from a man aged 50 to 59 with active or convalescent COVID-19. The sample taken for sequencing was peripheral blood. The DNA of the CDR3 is TGTGCCAGCAGTCCCAGTCGGACAAGCCAAGAGACCCAGTACTTC. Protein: CASSPSRTSQETQYF.